Listed here are 24 T cell receptor beta chains from one sample, sequenced in a study of T and B cells in COVID-19 patients. Each TRB amplification used roughly 250-550 ng of genomic DNA from blood. Multiplex PCR with BIOMED2 TRB-A/B primer pools amplified TRB rearrangements. One entry per CDR3 protein, called by TCRdb with MiXCR from the multiplex PCR reads. The sample lists around 10,000 distinct CDR3 sequences; approximately 33% were seen once. The specimen sequenced was blood. All receptors derive from a human donor with active COVID-19.

This clonotype is medium-sized (0.01 to 0.1%). The rearrangement joins TRBV27 to TRBJ2-1; D might be TRBD1 or TRBD2, each matching 6 bases. Germline loops: CDR1 MNHEY, CDR2 SMNVEV (reference sequence). The V end was cut by 4 bases, the J end by 4 bases, with 17 bases between. The CDR3 spans 16 residues. The DNA for the CDR3 is TGTGCCAGCAGTTCCCAGGGGTTTAGCGGTTACAATGAGCAGTTCTTC. Translation: CASSSQGFSGYNEQFF.

This clonotype is medium-sized in the sample. This chain links TRBV11-1 with TRBJ2-1; 10 bases align to TRBD1. This CDR3 is 15 amino acids long. CDR1 SGHAT and CDR2 FQDESV come from the germline V gene (reference sequence). J gave up 5 bases and V 6 bases, and 7 bases lay outside the gene matches. CDR3 sequence (DNA): TGTGCCAGCAGATTCCGGGACAGGGGAGACAATGAGCAGTTCTTC. Its translation is CASRFRDRGDNEQFF.

V gene TRBV5-4 combines with J gene TRBJ2-7; the D gene is possibly TRBD1 (6 bases). The CDR3 extends over 15 amino acids. Germline CDR1 SGHNT, CDR2 YYREEE (reference sequence). Deletions cut 4 bases from V and 2 bases from J, with 16 bases between. The CDR3 bases are TGTGCCAGCAGCCTTACATGGGGACAAGCCTACGAGCAGTACTTC. Amino acids: CASSLTWGQAYEQYF.

This clonotype occurred a few times. The chain couples TRBV4-2 to TRBJ2-3, with 8 positions matching TRBD1. The CDR3 extends over 18 amino acids. V dropped 4 bases and J dropped 0; count of bases not matched to a gene: 12. Germline V CDR1 and CDR2: LGHNA, YNFKEQ. The CDR3, as DNA: TGTGCCAGCAGCCTTCGACAGGGGTTCCAAGAAAGCACAGATACGCAGTATTTT. Protein product: CASSLRQGFQESTDTQYF.

The chain recombines TRBV6-5 with TRBJ1-2; D unclear. The CDR3 loop spans 13 amino acids. V lost 7 bases and J lost 3, with 12 bases in between. Germline CDR1 is MNHEY and CDR2 is SVGAGI. CDR3 region: CASTRGRDYGYTF. The CDR3 DNA reads as TGTGCCAGCACCCGTGGGAGGGACTATGGCTACACCTTC.

The chain has TRBV6-1 and TRBJ1-4; D perhaps matches TRBD1 (5 bases). The CDR3 runs 11 residues. Germline V lookup: CDR1 MNHNS, CDR2 SASEGT. Between the trimmed V and J ends, which lost 8 bases and 7 bases, there was a span of 8 bases. CDR3 loop: CASWGFEKLFF. The CDR3 coding sequence is TGTGCCAGCTGGGGGTTTGAAAAACTGTTTTTT.

Within the sample, this clonotype is medium-sized. The chain is built from TRBV19 and TRBJ2-2; 13 nucleotides match TRBD2. The CDR3 runs 17 residues. The V gene's germline CDR1 is LNHDA and CDR2 SQIVND (reference sequence). V lost 7 bases, J lost 0 bases, and 5 bases stayed unmatched. The CDR3 nucleotides are TGTGCCAGTATTGCGGGACTAGCGGGGACGAACACCGGGGAGCTGTTTTTT. This translates into CASIAGLAGTNTGELFF.

This chain joins TRBV19 and TRBJ2-5; 8 bases map to TRBD1. The germline V gene has CDR1 LNHDA and CDR2 SQIVND (reference sequence). Unmatched junction bases numbered 4, after V lost 2 bases and J lost 2 bases. The CDR3 has 15 residues. CDR3 region: CASSIQGAPQETQYF. CDR3 nucleotide sequence: TGTGCCAGTAGTATACAGGGGGCCCCGCAAGAGACCCAGTACTTC.

Concerning this clonotype: A much more abundant neighbour one base away suggests this may be a read error. The chain links TRBV19 to TRBJ2-1, with D tentatively TRBD2 (6 bases). Trimming pared 1 base from V and 9 bases from J, leaving 16 bases between. The germline V gene has CDR1 LNHDA and CDR2 SQIVND (reference sequence). This CDR3 is 15 amino acids long. The CDR3 DNA follows: TGTGCCAGTAGTATAGTGAGGCGGGGAGTAGGTGAGCAGTTCTTC. Its protein is CASSIVRRGVGEQFF.

The chain links TRBV15 to TRBJ1-5, with D perhaps matching TRBD1 (6 bases). Germline values: CDR1 LNHNV, CDR2 YYDKDF (reference sequence). Trimming shortened V by 7 bases and J by 4 bases, and 23 bases separated the two germline ends. The CDR3 contains 17 residues. CDR3 in amino acids: CATTLQGKSFRNQPQHF. In DNA, the CDR3 is TGTGCCACCACATTACAGGGAAAATCATTTCGAAATCAGCCCCAGCATTTT.

The rearrangement joins TRBV5-4 to TRBJ2-3, with D possibly TRBD1 on 5 matching bases. There are 15 residues in the CDR3. The germline CDR1 and CDR2 sequences are SGHNT and YYREEE (reference sequence). V was cut by 0 bases and J by 4 bases, with 12 bases left in between. The CDR3 region has the DNA TGTGCCAGCAGCTTGGGGCAGGGAAGCGCAGATACGCAGTATTTT. It yields the protein CASSLGQGSADTQYF. Supplemented by reference TRBV5-4 and TRBJ2-3, the full variable domain reads ETGVTQSPTHLIKTRGQQVTLRCSSQSGHNTVSWYQQALGQGPQFIFQYYREEENGRGNFPPRFSGLQFPNYSSELNVNALELDDSALYLCASSLGQGSADTQYFGPGTRLTVL.

Within the sample, this clonotype is medium-sized (0.01 to 0.1%). The V and J genes are TRBV18 and TRBJ2-3; 11 bases map to TRBD1. The CDR3 spans 14 residues. The V and J ends lost 6 bases and 3 bases, in that order; junction bases with no gene match: 2. CDR1 is KGHSH, CDR2 LQKENI, per germline. CDR3: CASSGQGGTDTQYF. DNA for the CDR3: TGTGCCAGCTCGGGACAGGGGGGTACAGATACGCAGTATTTT.

This clonotype is medium-sized by share. The chain links TRBV30 to TRBJ2-6, with 15 bases identical to TRBD2. V shed 2 bases and J 3 bases; nucleotides not matched to a gene: 5. Germline loops: CDR1 GTSNPN, CDR2 SVGIG (reference sequence). CDR3 length: 18 amino acids. CDR3 protein: CAWSTGLAGGYGANVLTF. DNA of the CDR3: TGTGCCTGGAGTACGGGACTAGCGGGGGGATATGGGGCCAACGTCCTGACTTTC.

The V and J genes are TRBV4-2 and TRBJ1-1; no definite D call. Trimming cost V 1 base and J 0 bases, with 9 bases left between them. The CDR3 runs 15 residues. Germline CDR1 and CDR2: LGHNA and YNFKEQ. CDR3 in DNA: TGTGCCAGCAGCCAAGTTACCAGCATGAACACTGAAGCTTTCTTT. This codes for CASSQVTSMNTEAFF.

This clonotype was counted between two and nine times. This chain links TRBV18 with TRBJ1-4, with 9 bases identical to TRBD1. The CDR3 totals 15 residues. V dropped 6 bases and J dropped 4; count of bases not matched to a gene: 6. The germline CDR1 and CDR2 sequences are KGHSH and LQKENI. The CDR3 nucleotides are TGTGCCAGCTCGCCTGGACAGGGGAATAATGAAAAACTGTTTTTT. Translation: CASSPGQGNNEKLFF.

By proportion, this clonotype is medium-sized. The chain carries TRBV19 and TRBJ1-4; the D gene is possibly TRBD1 (5 bases). Germline V gene lookup returns CDR1 LNHDA and CDR2 SQIVND (reference sequence). V was cut by 10 bases and J by 7 bases, with 16 bases left in between. The CDR3 has 13 amino acids. The CDR3 bases are TGTGCCACTAGAACCGGGGGTTCTGAAAAACTGTTTTTT. It yields the protein CATRTGGSEKLFF.

The rearrangement links TRBV18 to TRBJ1-1, with D possibly matching TRBD1 (6 bases). In germline, CDR1 is KGHSH, CDR2 LQKENI. Trimming took off 5 bases at V and 7 bases at J, with 14 bases between the two ends. This CDR3 comprises 13 residues. In nucleotides, the CDR3 is TGTGCCAGCTCAATGTCCAGGGGTAATGAAGCTTTCTTT. Translating it yields CASSMSRGNEAFF.

This chain links TRBV25-1 with TRBJ1-6; weak D call: TRBD1 (6 bases). The V and J ends lost 4 bases and 5 bases respectively, with 12 bases between them. Germline CDR1 reads MGHDK; CDR2 reads SYGVNS. The CDR3 totals 15 residues. This chain's CDR3 is CASSASGTNNSPLHF. CDR3 coding DNA: TGTGCCAGCAGTGCTTCCGGGACAAATAATTCACCCCTCCACTTT.

The chain joins TRBV30 to TRBJ1-5; weak D call: TRBD1 (5 bases). Germline CDR1 GTSNPN, CDR2 SVGIG (reference sequence). Trimming took 4 bases from V and 5 from J, leaving 12 bases between them. The CDR3 covers 13 residues. The DNA of the CDR3 is TGTGCCTGGAATCGAGGCAGGGATCAGCCCCAGCATTTT. Encoded protein: CAWNRGRDQPQHF.

In this sample, this clonotype turned up a few times. This chain uses TRBV6-1 with TRBJ2-7, with 8 bases that match TRBD1. The CDR3 extends over 15 amino acids. CDR1 and CDR2 (germline): MNHNS, SASEGT. V shed 3 bases, J shed 6 bases, and the junction held 10 bases outside the gene matches. CDR3 nucleotide sequence: TGTGCCAGCAGTGAGATTTCCGGGACAGGCGGCGAGCAGTACTTC. The encoded protein is CASSEISGTGGEQYF.

This clonotype is medium-sized (0.01 to 0.1%) in the sample. The V and J genes are TRBV11-1 and TRBJ2-1, with 8 bases that match TRBD1. CDR3 size: 15 residues. Germline loops: CDR1 SGHAT, CDR2 FQDESV (reference sequence). With 5 bases clipped from V and 8 bases from J, the junction kept 11 bases outside the gene matches. The CDR3 loop reads CASSAPDRGTYEQFF. The DNA for the CDR3 is TGTGCCAGCAGCGCACCAGACAGGGGTACATATGAGCAGTTCTTC.

This clonotype has a handful of counts. The rearrangement links TRBV19 to TRBJ1-3; D gene ambiguous. This CDR3 spans 16 amino acids. Germline-derived CDR1 and CDR2 are LNHDA and SQIVND (reference sequence). V gave up 5 bases and J gave up 0 bases, with 14 bases separating them. This chain's CDR3 is CASSPRGGRSGNTIYF. The CDR3 bases are TGTGCCAGTAGTCCCCGAGGTGGGCGCTCTGGAAACACCATATATTTT.

V is TRBV27 and J is TRBJ1-6; possibly TRBD1 for D (5 bases). This CDR3 region has 16 residues. CDR1 is MNHEY, CDR2 SMNVEV, per germline (reference sequence). The germline V and J ends were trimmed by 1 base and 0 bases, with 7 bases remaining between them. The CDR3 DNA sequence: TGTGCCAGCAGTTTATTGGGGGGCTCCTATAATTCACCCCTCCACTTT. Amino acids: CASSLLGGSYNSPLHF.

This chain joins TRBV6-5 and TRBJ2-7; a possible D gene is TRBD2 (6 bases). The CDR3 covers 14 residues. Germline values: CDR1 MNHEY, CDR2 SVGAGI. V was cut by 8 bases and J by 4 bases, with 18 bases left in between. CDR3 in amino acids: CASAVGGVGYEQYF. DNA for the CDR3: TGTGCCAGCGCCGTGGGAGGCGTCGGGTACGAGCAGTACTTC.